This record concerns one TCR beta chain sequence. Its antigen remains unknown. The authors ran a second PCR of roughly 6 to 12 cycles using a sample-barcoded 5' primer and a J-beta primer mix. TCRdb ran MiXCR on the 5' RACE reads and lists one entry per CDR3 protein. The sample has roughly 730,000 distinct CDR3 sequences, roughly three fifths seen once. The germline V gene encodes CDR1 SGHRS and CDR2 YFSETQ. V dropped 1 base and J dropped 5; count of bases not matched to a gene: 5. This CDR3 comprises 16 residues. The data stem from a study of blood T cells in healthy people across ages. Study-wide results and caveats: It was held that the diversity estimates obtained from one million T cells were underestimates.

The sequenced sample consisted of blood. This clonotype was sampled from a man aged 40-49 years in good health. The V and J genes are TRBV5-1 and TRBJ2-3; TRBD2 matches 12 bases. CDR3 bases: TGCGCCAGCAGCTTGTGGCTAGCGGGGGGGCAAGATACGCAGTATTTT. Translation gives CASSLWLAGGQDTQYF. Looking up the rest from reference TRBV5-1 and TRBJ2-3 gives the full variable domain: KAGVTQTPRYLIKTRGQQVTLSCSPISGHRSVSWYQQTPGQGLQFLFEYFSETQRNKGNFPGRFSGRQFSNSRSEMNVSTLELGDSALYLCASSLWLAGGQDTQYFGPGTRLTVL.